A single sample gave rise to the 30 T cell receptor beta chains below, sequenced in a study of blood T cell repertoires in COVID-19. This table comes from immunoSEQ multiplex PCR, and its TCRdb copy is limited to in-frame clones, with some not included. Of approximately 170,000 clones detected, roughly 80% appear once; the ten largest clones hold 6.5% to 9.5%. Sequencing was performed on peripheral blood. The receptor set was obtained from a woman of 80 years or more with COVID-19, enrolled during active disease.

V usage is TRBV9 and J usage is TRBJ2-7; D is possibly TRBD2 (6 bases). The germline CDR1 and CDR2 sequences are SGDLS and YYNGEE. V lost 0 bases to trimming and J lost 6 bases, with 13 bases between them. The CDR3 runs to 14 residues. The CDR3 nucleotides read TGTGCCAGCAGCGTAGGGGGACTGGGCGGCGAGCAGTACTTC. As protein: CASSVGGLGGEQYF.

The sample holds a few counts of this clone. The chain carries TRBV5-1 and TRBJ1-6; D perhaps matches TRBD1 (6 bases). Germline CDR1 SGHRS, CDR2 YFSETQ. The V end was cut by 0 bases, the J end by 9 bases, with 13 bases between. CDR3 length equals 15 residues. The CDR3 coding sequence is TGCGCCAGCAGCTTGGAGGGGGTGGAAATTTCACCCCTCCACTTT. It yields the protein CASSLEGVEISPLHF.

This rearrangement joins TRBV10-3 to TRBJ2-1; 10 bases line up with TRBD2. V was pared by 2 bases and J by 9 bases, with 7 bases of the junction left unmatched. Germline V CDR1 and CDR2: ENHRY, SYGVKD. The CDR3 contains 15 residues. CDR3 nucleotide sequence: TGTGCCATCAGTGAGAGCGGGGGGGCGTCAGGTGAGCAGTTCTTC. Residues: CAISESGGASGEQFF.

The V and J genes are TRBV5-1 and TRBJ1-2; TRBD1 aligns across 9 bases. With 4 bases clipped from V and 6 bases from J, the junction kept 7 bases outside the gene matches. The CDR3 is 14 residues long. CDR1 is SGHRS and CDR2 is YFSETQ in the germline V gene. The CDR3 coding sequence is TGCGCCAGCAGCCGAGGACAGGGGACGCATGGCTACACCTTC. Its protein product is CASSRGQGTHGYTF.

The chain is built from TRBV3-1 (or the pseudogene TRBV3-2) and TRBJ2-6; D is unresolved. V shed 4 bases and J shed 0 bases, with 7 bases lying between them. The CDR3 sequence is 15 residues long. Germline-derived CDR1 and CDR2 are LGHDT and YNNKEL (reference sequence). This CDR3 reads CASSLRGSGANVLTF. CDR3 bases: TGTGCCAGCAGCCTGCGTGGCTCTGGGGCCAACGTCCTGACTTTC.

The chain has TRBV7-3 and TRBJ2-2; unclear D gene. Germline V gives CDR1 SGHTA, CDR2 FQGTGA. Trimming pared 2 bases from V and 7 bases from J, leaving 5 bases between. CDR3 length: 12 residues. The CDR3: CASSLAVGELFF. The CDR3 region has the DNA TGTGCCAGCAGCTTAGCGGTCGGGGAGCTGTTTTTT.

This chain connects TRBV25-1 to TRBJ1-2, with D possibly matching TRBD1 (5 bases). The germline CDR1 and CDR2 sequences are MGHDK and SYGVNS. This CDR3 comprises 13 residues. With 7 bases removed from V and 6 bases from J, the gap between germline ends came to 15 bases. The CDR3 nucleotides read TGTGCCAGCACCCAGGGCCCTCCGCATGGCTACACCTTC. This codes for CASTQGPPHGYTF.

The genes are TRBV29-1 and TRBJ1-2; 10 bases match TRBD1. V dropped 6 bases and J dropped 8; count of bases not matched to a gene: 9. The CDR3 is made up of 13 amino acids. Germline V CDR1 and CDR2: SQVTM, ANQGSEA. In DNA, the CDR3 is TGCAGCGTGACAGGGGGCGCTGGGAACGGCTACACCTTC. It codes for CSVTGGAGNGYTF.

The chain has TRBV19 and TRBJ2-7; maybe TRBD1 (6 bases). The CDR3 is made up of 14 amino acids. Germline loops: CDR1 LNHDA, CDR2 SQIVND (reference sequence). Trimming removed 6 bases from V and 4 bases from J, with 16 bases in between. The CDR3 region has the DNA TGTGCCAGTAGCACTCCGGGACAAGTTTACGAGCAGTACTTC. Residues: CASSTPGQVYEQYF.

The J gene is TRBJ1-2, the V gene TRBV5-1; D remains unclear. V lost 5 bases and J 7 bases, leaving 15 bases between the germline ends. Per germline, CDR1 SGHRS and CDR2 YFSETQ. The CDR3 length is 13 residues. The CDR3 DNA reads TGCGCCAGCAGTTTTGGCGGGTCGGCTGGCTACACCTTC. Translated: CASSFGGSAGYTF. Together with reference TRBV5-1 and TRBJ1-2, the CDR3 gives the full variable domain: KAGVTQTPRYLIKTRGQQVTLSCSPISGHRSVSWYQQTPGQGLQFLFEYFSETQRNKGNFPGRFSGRQFSNSRSEMNVSTLELGDSALYLCASSFGGSAGYTFGSGTRLTVV.

The gene calls are TRBV12-3 or TRBV12-4 and TRBJ2-7; 7 bases agree with TRBD2. There are 13 residues in the CDR3. Germline trimming cut 0 bases from V and 6 bases from J; bases unmatched to any gene: 2. The CDR3 DNA sequence: TGTGCCAGCAGTTTAGCGCGGGGGAGCGAGCAGTACTTC. The encoded protein is CASSLARGSEQYF.

This chain joins TRBV19 and TRBJ2-3; 15 nucleotides agree with TRBD2. V shed 5 bases, J shed 2 bases, and the junction held 8 bases outside the gene matches. The CDR3 contains 18 residues. Looked up from germline, CDR1 is LNHDA and CDR2 is SQIVND (reference sequence). Here the CDR3 reads CASSLGLAGGRLTDTQYF. CDR3 bases: TGTGCCAGTAGTTTGGGACTAGCGGGGGGACGACTCACAGATACGCAGTATTTT.

This sequence joins TRBV9 and TRBJ2-1; 8 bases are shared with TRBD2. The CDR3 contains 16 residues. Per germline, CDR1 SGDLS and CDR2 YYNGEE. With V trimmed by 5 bases and J by 4 bases, 11 bases remained unmatched. The CDR3 reads CASSVSGGGGYNEQFF. Here the CDR3 DNA reads TGTGCCAGCAGTGTCTCGGGAGGGGGTGGATACAATGAGCAGTTCTTC.

The chain couples TRBV5-1 to TRBJ1-2; D is unclear. The V end was cut by 2 bases, the J end by 2 bases, with 7 bases between. The CDR3 extends over 13 amino acids. Germline V gene sequence: CDR1 SGHRS, CDR2 YFSETQ. The CDR3 nucleotides are TGCGCCAGCAGCTTAAACGGGAACTATGGCTACACCTTC. It specifies CASSLNGNYGYTF.

J is TRBJ1-1 and V is TRBV5-4; 7 bases agree with TRBD1. Germline values: CDR1 SGHNT, CDR2 YYREEE (reference sequence). The CDR3 has 15 residues. Unmatched junction bases numbered 14, after V lost 4 bases and J lost 8 bases. The CDR3 region is CASSPRRGQDLEAFF. The CDR3 DNA follows: TGTGCCAGCAGCCCCAGACGCGGACAGGATTTAGAAGCTTTCTTT. Combining the CDR3 with reference TRBV5-4 and TRBJ1-1 gives the whole variable domain ETGVTQSPTHLIKTRGQQVTLRCSSQSGHNTVSWYQQALGQGPQFIFQYYREEENGRGNFPPRFSGLQFPNYSSELNVNALELDDSALYLCASSPRRGQDLEAFFGQGTRLTVV.

The rearrangement uses TRBV2 and TRBJ2-3; TRBD2 matches 11 bases. V shed 6 bases and J 4 bases; nucleotides not matched to a gene: 9. Per germline, CDR1 SNHLY and CDR2 FYNNEI. The CDR3 consists of 16 residues. The CDR3 sequence: CASRKGIAGGADTQYF. DNA of the CDR3: TGTGCCAGCAGGAAGGGGATAGCGGGAGGGGCAGATACGCAGTATTTT.

The V gene is TRBV25-1, the J gene TRBJ1-2, with a tentative D call TRBD1 (5 bases). V lost 4 bases to trimming and J lost 8 bases, with 14 bases between them. Germline-derived CDR1 and CDR2 are MGHDK and SYGVNS. The length of the CDR3 is 13 residues. CDR3 DNA: TGTGCCAGCAGTGTAGCATGGGGCAGAGGCTACACCTTC. The encoded protein is CASSVAWGRGYTF.

This clone was observed a handful of times. The chain has TRBV7-2 and TRBJ2-1; perhaps TRBD2 as D (6 bases). The CDR3 is made up of 13 amino acids. Germline V gene sequence: CDR1 SGHTA, CDR2 FQGNSA. V was shortened by 3 bases and J by 10 bases, with 13 bases between the two germline ends. For the CDR3, the DNA is TGTGCCAGCAGCTTCAATAGCGGAGGAGAGCAGTTCTTC. As protein: CASSFNSGGEQFF.

The V gene is TRBV5-1, the J gene TRBJ2-3, with TRBD2 matching over 8 bases. V lost 5 bases to trimming and J lost 6 bases; unmatched junction nucleotides: 8. Germline values: CDR1 SGHRS, CDR2 YFSETQ. The CDR3 is made up of 14 amino acids. The CDR3 nucleotides are TGCGCCAGCAGACGCGAGCGGGAGAGGGATACGCAGTATTTT. Its protein is CASRRERERDTQYF.

This chain uses TRBV5-1 with TRBJ2-1; TRBD2 matches 11 bases. Germline V gene lookup returns CDR1 SGHRS and CDR2 YFSETQ. V gave up 4 bases and J gave up 7 bases; unmatched junction bases: 13. The CDR3 has 17 amino acids. CDR3 amino acids: CASSPIAGGPIRNEQFF. The DNA of the CDR3 is TGCGCCAGCAGCCCAATAGCGGGGGGGCCCATTCGTAATGAGCAGTTCTTC. Using reference TRBV5-1 and TRBJ2-1 for the parts outside the CDR3, the full variable domain is KAGVTQTPRYLIKTRGQQVTLSCSPISGHRSVSWYQQTPGQGLQFLFEYFSETQRNKGNFPGRFSGRQFSNSRSEMNVSTLELGDSALYLCASSPIAGGPIRNEQFFGPGTRLTVL.

J is TRBJ1-1 and V is TRBV11-2, with no clear D. Germline V gives CDR1 SGHAT, CDR2 FQNNGV. V lost 4 bases, J lost 3 bases, and 3 bases lay in between. The CDR3 contains 11 residues. CDR3 DNA: TGTGCCAGCAGCTCTTACACTGAAGCTTTCTTT. It codes for CASSSYTEAFF. Looking up the rest from reference TRBV11-2 and TRBJ1-1 gives the full variable domain: EAGVAQSPRYKIIEKRQSVAFWCNPISGHATLYWYQQILGQGPKLLIQFQNNGVVDDSQLPKDRFSAERLKGVDSTLKIQPAKLEDSAVYLCASSSYTEAFFGQGTRLTVV.

J is TRBJ2-5 and V is TRBV3-1 (or the pseudogene TRBV3-2); 14 bases are shared with TRBD2. Germline CDR1 is LGHDT and CDR2 is YNNKEL (reference sequence). Unmatched junction bases numbered 4, after V lost 4 bases and J lost 0 bases. This CDR3 contains 17 residues. CDR3 residues: CASSLWGLAGDQETQYF. DNA of the CDR3: TGTGCCAGCAGCCTCTGGGGACTAGCGGGAGACCAAGAGACCCAGTACTTC.

In DNA, the CDR3 is TGTGCCAGCAGCTTAGCTAACGACAGGGCGGCCGGCTACACCTTC. Translation gives CASSLANDRAAGYTF. The rearrangement joins TRBV7-9 to TRBJ1-2; 7 bases are a match to TRBD1. Trimming removed 0 bases from V and 8 bases from J; junction bases left unmatched: 9. The CDR3 length is 15 residues. Germline loops: CDR1 SEHNR, CDR2 FQNEAQ (reference sequence).

The rearrangement joins TRBV5-1 to TRBJ2-3; maybe TRBD2 (6 bases). Trimming cost V 0 bases and J 3 bases, with 11 bases left between them. The V gene's germline CDR1 is SGHRS and CDR2 YFSETQ. This CDR3 contains 15 residues. The CDR3 loop is CASSLGGRGTDTQYF. The CDR3 DNA is TGCGCCAGCAGCTTGGGGGGACGGGGGACAGATACGCAGTATTTT.

This clone was detected a few times. At the DNA level, this CDR3 is encoded by other sequences in the same sample as well. V is TRBV23-1 and J is TRBJ1-2, with D maybe TRBD1 (6 bases). TRBV23-1 falls under the ORF class, with uncertain function. The ends were cut back, 7 bases at V and 0 bases at J, with 18 bases in the middle. The CDR3 totals 16 residues. CDR3 residues: CASTHPPGHSNYGYTF. The CDR3 nucleotides read TGCGCCAGCACCCACCCCCCGGGACACTCTAACTATGGCTACACCTTC.

The CDR3 spells CASSVFGGMETQYF. CDR3 sequence (DNA): TGTGCCAGCAGCGTCTTCGGCGGGATGGAGACCCAGTACTTC. V and J are TRBV9 and TRBJ2-5; weak D call: TRBD2 (6 bases). CDR3 size: 14 residues. Germline V gene data show CDR1 as SGDLS and CDR2 as YYNGEE. V shed 2 bases and J shed 5 bases, with 13 bases lying between them.

The chain couples TRBV2 to TRBJ1-2, with 8 nucleotides matching TRBD1. J gave up 1 base and V 7 bases, and 11 bases lay outside the gene matches. Germline loops: CDR1 SNHLY, CDR2 FYNNEI. This CDR3 is built from 16 residues. In DNA form, the CDR3 reads TGTGCCAGCAAGGGGATCACAGGGGGGATTAACTATGGCTACACCTTC. Its protein is CASKGITGGINYGYTF. The whole variable domain, remainder taken from reference TRBV2 and TRBJ1-2, is EPEVTQTPSHQVTQMGQEVILRCVPISNHLYFYWYRQILGQKVEFLVSFYNNEISEKSEIFDDQFSVERPDGSNFTLKIRSTKLEDSAMYFCASKGITGGINYGYTFGSGTRLTVV.

This clone showed up just a few times. This chain uses TRBV19 with TRBJ2-3; TRBD1 matches 8 bases. J lost 4 bases, V lost 0 bases, and 12 bases had no gene match. Germline assignment: CDR1 LNHDA and CDR2 SQIVND (reference sequence). The CDR3 is 18 residues long. CDR3 protein: CASSIDGGGGQVPDTQYF. DNA for the CDR3: TGTGCCAGTAGTATAGATGGGGGTGGGGGACAGGTTCCAGATACGCAGTATTTT.

The chain couples TRBV18 to TRBJ1-1; no firm D call. Germline CDR1 reads KGHSH; CDR2 reads LQKENI. With 6 bases removed from V and 3 bases from J, the gap between germline ends came to 11 bases. The CDR3 has 13 residues. CDR3 nucleotide sequence: TGTGCCAGCTCCCCTGAGGATTACACTGAAGCTTTCTTT. This translates into CASSPEDYTEAFF.

Of note for this clone: This CDR3 is also generated by other DNA sequences in the sample. The chain employs TRBV7-3 and TRBJ2-1; possible D gene TRBD2, 6 bases. The CDR3 runs 15 residues. The V and J ends lost 5 bases and 1 base respectively, with 12 bases between them. Germline V gene data show CDR1 as SGHTA and CDR2 as FQGTGA. CDR3 amino acids: CASSPLGGSYNEQFF. CDR3 nucleotides: TGTGCCAGCAGCCCTCTGGGGGGATCCTACAATGAGCAGTTCTTC.